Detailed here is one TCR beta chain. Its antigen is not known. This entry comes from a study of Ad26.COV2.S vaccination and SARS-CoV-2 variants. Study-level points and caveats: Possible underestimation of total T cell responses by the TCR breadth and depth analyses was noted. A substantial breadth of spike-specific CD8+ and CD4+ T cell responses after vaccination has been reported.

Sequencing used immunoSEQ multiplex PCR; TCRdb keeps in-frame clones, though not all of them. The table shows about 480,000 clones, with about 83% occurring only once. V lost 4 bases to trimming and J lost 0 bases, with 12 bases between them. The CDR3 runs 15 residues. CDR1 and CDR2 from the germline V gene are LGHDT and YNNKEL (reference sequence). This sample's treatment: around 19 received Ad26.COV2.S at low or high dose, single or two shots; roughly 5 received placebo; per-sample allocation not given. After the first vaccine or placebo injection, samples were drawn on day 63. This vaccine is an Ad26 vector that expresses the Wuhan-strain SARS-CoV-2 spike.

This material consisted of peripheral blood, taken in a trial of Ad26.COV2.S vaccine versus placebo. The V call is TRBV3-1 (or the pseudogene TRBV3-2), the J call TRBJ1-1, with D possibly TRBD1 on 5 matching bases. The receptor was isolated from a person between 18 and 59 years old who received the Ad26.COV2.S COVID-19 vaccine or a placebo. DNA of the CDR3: TGTGCCAGCAGCCCTCATGGACACCTGAACACTGAAGCTTTCTTT. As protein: CASSPHGHLNTEAFF.